This T cell receptor beta chain originates from a study of T cell repertoires in ileal Crohn's disease. As for the study in general: Postoperative therapy was given to about half: 11 thiopurines, 15 to 20 anti-TNF agents.

This clone was seen a few times. Time point described: inflamed ileum from the surgical specimen. The CDR3 has 13 residues. Germline trimming cut 6 bases from V and 4 bases from J; bases unmatched to any gene: 4. CDR1 is MGHRA and CDR2 is YSYEKL in the germline V gene. Using immunoSEQ multiplex PCR, the repertoire was profiled, and TCRdb retains in-frame clones only, with some absent. The repertoire holds roughly 5,800 clones, with 70% to 80% as singletons. The chain joins TRBV4-1 to TRBJ1-1; 8 bases fit TRBD1. Sequenced input: ileal tissue. The sequence derives from an adult with Crohn's disease. Here the CDR3 reads CASSLTGGTEAFF. The DNA for the CDR3 is TGCGCCAGCAGTCTTACAGGGGGCACTGAAGCTTTCTTT.